Reported below is one T cell receptor (beta chain). Its antigen is still unknown. The data were obtained in a study of CXCR3-negative and CXCR3-positive naive CD8 T cells. Study-wide results and limits: Whereas both naive subsets had comparably high diversity, memory CD8+ cells had much lower diversity. CXCR3-positive naive cells had more hydrophobic TRB CDR3s than CXCR3-negative naive cells.

Germline loops: CDR1 SGHVS, CDR2 FNYEAQ. The CDR3 runs to 16 residues. UMI-labeled 5' RACE yielded the TRB cDNA libraries. TCRdb reprocessed the 5' RACE reads, with one entry per CDR3 protein and no DNA. This table lists tens of thousands of distinct CDR3 sequences. Sorting yielded triplicates of about 280,000 cells for each CD8+ T cell subset. The sample comprised naive CXCR3+ CD8+ T cells from blood. Subset meaning: CD45RO-CCR7+CD27+CD95- naive CD8+ T cells expressing CXCR3 (TNR3+). The chain joins TRBV7-6 to TRBJ1-1; TCRdb's assignment of TRBD1 cannot be checked, as there is no DNA. This receptor was obtained from a human donor in good health. Some clones in this sample may be carry-over from other donors' samples. CDR3 residues: CASSNPRTGGPPEAFF. The complete variable domain, with remaining parts taken from reference TRBV7-6 and TRBJ1-1, reads GAGVSQSPRYKVTKRGQDVALRCDPISGHVSLYWYRQALGQGPEFLTYFNYEAQQDKSGLPNDRFSAERPEGSISTLTIQRTEQRDSAMYRCASSNPRTGGPPEAFFGQGTRLTVV.